This T cell receptor (beta chain) appears in the sequencing data of a study of blood T cell repertoires in COVID-19. About the research overall: The United States, Italy and Spain provided the acute and convalescent COVID-19 samples. Sources were T cells, B-cell-depleted T cells, or PBMCs; the material itself was cDNA or gDNA.

Per the original data handling: Amplifying reference gene primers gave estimates of nucleated cell counts. Clones were sequenced by immunoSEQ multiplex PCR, and TCRdb holds only the in-frame ones, with some missing. V and J calls and clone size are as listed in that table; D and trimming were resolved from the DNA. The sample yields around 160,000 clones, 70% to 90% seen once. CDR1 is GTSNPN and CDR2 is SVGIG in the germline V gene (reference sequence). This CDR3 comprises 14 residues. Between the trimmed V and J ends, which lost 4 bases and 10 bases, there was a span of 17 bases. The chain employs TRBV30 and TRBJ1-6, with D maybe TRBD1 (6 bases). This sequence was found in a man aged 18-30 years with acute or convalescent COVID-19. The sequenced material came from peripheral blood. The CDR3: CAWKLIERGSPLHF. CDR3 DNA: TGTGCCTGGAAATTAATTGAGAGGGGGTCACCCCTCCACTTT.